This T cell receptor beta chain emerged from a study of blood T cell repertoires in COVID-19. Overall study: T cells, B-cell-depleted T cells, or PBMCs supplied cDNA or gDNA.

In the study's own analysis: Nucleated cell counts were estimated from reference gene primer amplification. Sequencing used immunoSEQ multiplex PCR; TCRdb keeps in-frame clones, though not all of them. The V and J calls and clone size come from that table; D and trimming were worked out from the DNA. The top ten clones hold roughly 1.1% of a sample with about 300,000 clones, around 88% of them seen once. This CDR3 spans 14 amino acids. V usage is TRBV21-1 and J usage is TRBJ2-3; the table's D call of TRBD1 was not tested on the DNA. TRBV21-1 is a known pseudogene. Sample: peripheral blood. This clonotype was obtained from a woman aged 50 to 60 with acute or convalescent COVID-19. As DNA, the CDR3 is TGTGCCAGCACCCGGGACAGGGTAGTGGATACGCAGTATTTT. Translating gives CASTRDRVVDTQYF.